This TCR beta chain was captured in a study of blood T cell repertoires in COVID-19 (TCRdb year 2020). With regard to the full study: The collaborator samples originated in the United States, Italy and Spain and spanned the acute and convalescent phases of COVID-19. Nearly every sample came with metadata listing a de-identified subject ID, COVID-19 status, age in years and sex. The prospective study material was composed of cDNA or gDNA derived from T cells, B-cell-depleted T cells, or PBMCs. Subjects who had been exposed to COVID-19, were actively infected with it, or had recovered from it provided the deeply sampled blood TCRbeta repertoires that made up the dataset. The repertoires were made available in a free public database intended to serve as a resource for research on the immune response to SARS-CoV-2. The samples were drawn from the first 160 participants of the ongoing ImmuneRACE study and from 950 to 1,500 subjects provided by 6 global collaborators. Where available, HLA class I and class II types were taken from metadata supplied by the sample provider and were not determined by assay-based typing. The paper's findings and limits, for the study overall: How much clinical and demographic metadata was included differed by source and by participant, and the metadata was provided uncurated.

The CDR3 measures 13 amino acids from cysteine to phenylalanine. This entry keeps only the CDR3 DNA: 39 bases, framed from base 1. The CDR1 and CDR2 encoded by the germline V gene are MNHNS and SASEGT. Germline trimming: 2 bases from V, 3 bases from J; junction bases outside gene matches: 1. This clone was found once. Its target antigen remains unknown. It has no much larger one-base neighbor in the sample; base qualities were not kept. The immunoSEQ Assay, a bias-controlled multiplex PCR, was used to amplify TCRbeta CDR3 regions from genomic DNA. On the study's bioinformatics: Nucleated cell counts per sample were estimated from amplification of reference gene primers within the assay. To quantify the absolute abundance of each unique TCRbeta CDR3 rearrangement, sequence reads were collapsed and filtered. Productive Simpson clonality was computed per sample as the square root of Simpson's diversity index over productive rearrangements. TCRdb obtained this table from immuneACCESS and retained in-frame rearrangements with V and J assigned. These tables miss some clones; where compared with another copy, unresolved V genes account for less than half of the shortfall, and the remainder is unexplained. V and J calls and clone size follow that table, whereas D and trimming were derived from the DNA. For this sample the table gives fewer than 150,000 clones, of which more than 80% were detected only once. The ten most abundant clones make up 5.5% to 7% of the sample.

Whole blood was collected in K2EDTA tubes by collaborating institutions according to the institutions' own protocols. For TCRbeta analysis, collaborator samples were shipped as frozen whole blood, as isolated PBMCs, or as DNA extracted from either sample type. Sequencing was performed on peripheral blood. Here the chain combines TRBV6-1 and TRBJ2-7, and TRBD1 aligns with 7 junction nucleotides. This receptor was obtained from a human donor in a cohort sampled during active COVID-19. In nucleotide form, the sequence is TGTGCCAGCAGTGAACAGGGGGACTACGAGCAGTACTTC. Protein translation: CASSEQGDYEQYF.